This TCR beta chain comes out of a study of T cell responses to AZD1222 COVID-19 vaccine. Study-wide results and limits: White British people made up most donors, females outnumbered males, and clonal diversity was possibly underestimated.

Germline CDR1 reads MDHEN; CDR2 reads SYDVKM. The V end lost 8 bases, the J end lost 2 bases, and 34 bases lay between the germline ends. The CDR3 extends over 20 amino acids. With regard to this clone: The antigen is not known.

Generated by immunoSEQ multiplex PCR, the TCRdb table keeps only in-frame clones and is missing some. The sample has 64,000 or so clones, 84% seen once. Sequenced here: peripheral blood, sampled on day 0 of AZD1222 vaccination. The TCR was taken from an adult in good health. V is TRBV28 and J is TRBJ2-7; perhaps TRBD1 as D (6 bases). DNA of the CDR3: TGTGCCAGCGTAGACCAATACCCGGACAGTCTATTCACCGGGGCCTACGAGCAGTACTTC. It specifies CASVDQYPDSLFTGAYEQYF. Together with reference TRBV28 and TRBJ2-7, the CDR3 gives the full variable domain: DVKVTQSSRYLVKRTGEKVFLECVQDMDHENMFWYRQDPGLGLRLIYFSYDVKMKEKGDIPEGYSVSREKKERFSLILESASTNQTSMYLCASVDQYPDSLFTGAYEQYFGPGTRLTVT.